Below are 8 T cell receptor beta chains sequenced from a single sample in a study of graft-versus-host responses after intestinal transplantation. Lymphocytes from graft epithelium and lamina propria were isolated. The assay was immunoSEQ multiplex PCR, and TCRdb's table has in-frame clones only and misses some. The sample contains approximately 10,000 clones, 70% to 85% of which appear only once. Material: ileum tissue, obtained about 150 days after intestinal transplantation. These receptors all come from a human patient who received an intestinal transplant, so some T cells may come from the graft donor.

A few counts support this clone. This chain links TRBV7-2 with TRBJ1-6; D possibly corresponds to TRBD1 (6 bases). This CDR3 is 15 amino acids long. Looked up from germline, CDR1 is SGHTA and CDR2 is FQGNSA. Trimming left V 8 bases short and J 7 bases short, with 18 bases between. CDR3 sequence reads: CASCGQPQGNSPLHF. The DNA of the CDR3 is TGTGCCAGCTGCGGCCAGCCTCAGGGGAATTCACCCCTCCACTTT.

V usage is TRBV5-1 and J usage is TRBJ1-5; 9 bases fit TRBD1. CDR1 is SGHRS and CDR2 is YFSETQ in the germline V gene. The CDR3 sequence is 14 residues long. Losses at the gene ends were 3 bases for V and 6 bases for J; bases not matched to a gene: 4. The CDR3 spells CASSSGTGSQPQHF. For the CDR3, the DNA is TGCGCCAGCAGCTCCGGGACAGGGAGTCAGCCCCAGCATTTT.

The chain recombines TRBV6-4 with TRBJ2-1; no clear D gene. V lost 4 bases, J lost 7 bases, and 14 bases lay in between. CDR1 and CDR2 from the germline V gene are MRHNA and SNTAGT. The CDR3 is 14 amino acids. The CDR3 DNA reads TGTGCCAGCAGTGCCTCGGATACTATGAATGAGCAGTTCTTC. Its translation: CASSASDTMNEQFF.

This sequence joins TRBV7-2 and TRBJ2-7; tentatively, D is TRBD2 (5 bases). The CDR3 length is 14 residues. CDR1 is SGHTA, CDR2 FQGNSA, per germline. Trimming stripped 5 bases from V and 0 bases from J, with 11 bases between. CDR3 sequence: CASSARLISYEQYF. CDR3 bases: TGTGCCAGCAGCGCGCGACTAATCTCCTACGAGCAGTACTTC.

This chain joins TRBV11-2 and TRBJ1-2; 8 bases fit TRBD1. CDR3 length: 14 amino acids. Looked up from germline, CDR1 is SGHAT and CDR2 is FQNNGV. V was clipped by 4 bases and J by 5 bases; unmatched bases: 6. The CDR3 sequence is CASSSGTGAYGYTF. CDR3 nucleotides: TGTGCCAGCAGCTCCGGGACAGGAGCTTATGGCTACACCTTC.

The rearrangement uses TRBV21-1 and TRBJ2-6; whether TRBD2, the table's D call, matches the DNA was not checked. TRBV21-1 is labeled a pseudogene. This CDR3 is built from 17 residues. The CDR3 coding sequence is TGTGCCAGCAGCCTCCTCGCGGGGTGTAGTGGGGCCAACGTCCTGACTTTC. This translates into CASSLLAGCSGANVLTF.

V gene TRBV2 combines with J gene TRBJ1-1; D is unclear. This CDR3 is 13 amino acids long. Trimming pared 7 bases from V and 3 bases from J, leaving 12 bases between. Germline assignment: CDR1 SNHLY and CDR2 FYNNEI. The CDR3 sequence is CASKDWTYTEAFF. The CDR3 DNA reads TGTGCCAGCAAGGACTGGACCTACACTGAAGCTTTCTTT.

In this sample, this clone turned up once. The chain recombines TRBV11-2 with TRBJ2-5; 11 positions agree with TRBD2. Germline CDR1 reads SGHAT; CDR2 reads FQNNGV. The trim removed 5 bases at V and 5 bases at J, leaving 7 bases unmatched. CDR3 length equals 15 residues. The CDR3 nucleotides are TGTGCCAGCAGCATACTTCCTAGCGGGAGGGAGACCCAGTACTTC. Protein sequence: CASSILPSGRETQYF.